The text below deals with one T cell receptor (beta chain). Its antigen is not known. TCRdb redid the calling of the 5' RACE reads with MiXCR, one entry per CDR3 protein. The sample yields about 130,000 distinct CDR3 sequences, 15% to 20% seen once. The V end lost 0 bases, the J end lost 6 bases, and 6 bases lay between the germline ends. Germline V gene sequence: CDR1 WSHSY, CDR2 SAAADI. The CDR3 spans 12 residues. This sample was taken from a study of T-cell memory formation after mild COVID-19. About the study: Among the donors, TCR clusters were largely specific to each donor.

General study findings and limits: Shrinking CD4+ clones resided mostly in CM and EM, and CD8+ ones in EMRA. Clones contracting across day 15 to 85 had a balanced CD4/CD8 profile; later expanding clones leaned CD4+. Unconfirmed was the SARS-CoV-2 specificity of second-wave clones that peaked on day 37.

This receptor was obtained from a man between 18 and 35 years old who had mild COVID-19 (a few samples of this study predate the infection). Cell type and time point are not known. The chain carries TRBV10-2 and TRBJ2-7, with no clear D. Sequencing was carried out using PBMCs or a T cell subset sorted from them (not recorded which). CDR3 loop: CASSESSSEQYF. CDR3 DNA: TGCGCCAGCAGTGAGTCAAGTTCCGAGCAGTACTTC.